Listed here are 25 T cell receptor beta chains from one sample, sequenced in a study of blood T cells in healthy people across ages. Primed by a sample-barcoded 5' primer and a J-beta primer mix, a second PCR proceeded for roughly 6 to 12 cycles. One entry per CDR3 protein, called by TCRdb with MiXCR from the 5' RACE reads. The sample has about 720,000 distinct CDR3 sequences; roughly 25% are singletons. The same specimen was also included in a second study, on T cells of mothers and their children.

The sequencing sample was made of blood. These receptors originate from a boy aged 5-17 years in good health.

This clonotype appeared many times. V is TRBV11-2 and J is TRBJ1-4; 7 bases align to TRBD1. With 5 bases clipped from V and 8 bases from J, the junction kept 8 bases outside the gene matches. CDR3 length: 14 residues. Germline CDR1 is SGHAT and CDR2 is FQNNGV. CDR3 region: CASSRDRASEKLFF. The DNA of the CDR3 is TGTGCCAGCAGCCGCGACAGGGCGTCCGAAAAACTGTTTTTT.

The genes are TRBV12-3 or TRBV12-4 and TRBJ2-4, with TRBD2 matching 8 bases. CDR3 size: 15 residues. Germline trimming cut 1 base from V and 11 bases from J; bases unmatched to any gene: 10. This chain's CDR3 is CASSLGGGGAGVQYF. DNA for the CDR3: TGTGCCAGCAGTTTAGGGGGGGGCGGAGCGGGGGTTCAGTACTTC.

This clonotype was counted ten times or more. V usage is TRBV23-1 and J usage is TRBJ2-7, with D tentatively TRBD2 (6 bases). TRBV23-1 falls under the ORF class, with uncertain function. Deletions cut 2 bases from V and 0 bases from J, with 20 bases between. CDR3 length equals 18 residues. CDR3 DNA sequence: TGCGCCAGCAGTCAACCCCGGGCGGGGCACTCTTCCTCCTACGAGCAGTACTTC. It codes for CASSQPRAGHSSSYEQYF.

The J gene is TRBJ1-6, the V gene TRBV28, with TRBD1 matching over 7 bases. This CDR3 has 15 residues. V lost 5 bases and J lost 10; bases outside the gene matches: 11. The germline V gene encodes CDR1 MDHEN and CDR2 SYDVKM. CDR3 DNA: TGTGCCAGCAGTCCGATAGACAGGGATGGCTCACCCCTCCACTTT. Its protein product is CASSPIDRDGSPLHF.

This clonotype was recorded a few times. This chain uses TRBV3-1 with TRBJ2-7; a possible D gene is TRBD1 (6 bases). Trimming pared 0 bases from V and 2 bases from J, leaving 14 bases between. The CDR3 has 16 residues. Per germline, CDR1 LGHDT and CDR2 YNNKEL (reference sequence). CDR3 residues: CASSQDRGTFAYEQYF. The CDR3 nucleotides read TGTGCCAGCAGCCAAGATAGGGGGACGTTCGCCTACGAGCAGTACTTC.

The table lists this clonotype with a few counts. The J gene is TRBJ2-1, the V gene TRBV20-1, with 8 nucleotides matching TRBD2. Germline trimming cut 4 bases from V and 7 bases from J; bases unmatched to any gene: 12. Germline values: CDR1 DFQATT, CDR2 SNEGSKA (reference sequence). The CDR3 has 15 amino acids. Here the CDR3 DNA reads TGCAGTGCTACCAACCGACTAGCGTTGATTAATGAGCAGTTCTTC. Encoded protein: CSATNRLALINEQFF.

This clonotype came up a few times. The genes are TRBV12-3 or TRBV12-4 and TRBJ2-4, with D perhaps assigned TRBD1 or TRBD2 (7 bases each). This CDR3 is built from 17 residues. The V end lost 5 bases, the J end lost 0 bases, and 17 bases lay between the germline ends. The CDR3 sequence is CASSPPSGGAAKNIQYF. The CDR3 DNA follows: TGTGCCAGCAGTCCGCCTTCAGGGGGGGCAGCCAAAAACATTCAGTACTTC.

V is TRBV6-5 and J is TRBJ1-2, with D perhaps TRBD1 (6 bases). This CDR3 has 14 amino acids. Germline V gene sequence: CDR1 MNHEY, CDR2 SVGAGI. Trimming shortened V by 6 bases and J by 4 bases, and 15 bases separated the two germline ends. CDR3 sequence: CASSRGARSYGYTF. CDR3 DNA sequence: TGTGCCAGCAGCAGGGGAGCACGGAGCTATGGCTACACCTTC.

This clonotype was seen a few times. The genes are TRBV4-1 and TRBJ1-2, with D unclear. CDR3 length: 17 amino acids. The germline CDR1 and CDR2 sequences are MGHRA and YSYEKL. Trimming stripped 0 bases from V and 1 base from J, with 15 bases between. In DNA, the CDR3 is TGCGCCAGCAGCCAAGATCGTTACGATGCCTTTAACTATGGCTACACCTTC. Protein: CASSQDRYDAFNYGYTF.

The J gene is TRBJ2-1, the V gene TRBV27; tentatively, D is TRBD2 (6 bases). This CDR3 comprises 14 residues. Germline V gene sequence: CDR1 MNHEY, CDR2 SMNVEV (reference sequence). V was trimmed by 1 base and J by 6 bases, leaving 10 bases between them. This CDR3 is CASSLWSGVNEQFF. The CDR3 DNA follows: TGTGCCAGCAGTTTATGGTCGGGGGTCAATGAGCAGTTCTTC.

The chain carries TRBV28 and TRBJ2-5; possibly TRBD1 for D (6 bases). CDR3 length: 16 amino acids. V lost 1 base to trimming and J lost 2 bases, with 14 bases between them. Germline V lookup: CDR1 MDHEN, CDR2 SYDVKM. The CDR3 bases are TGTGCCAGCAGTTTATTGATTGCCGGGACACAAGAGACCCAGTACTTC. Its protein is CASSLLIAGTQETQYF.

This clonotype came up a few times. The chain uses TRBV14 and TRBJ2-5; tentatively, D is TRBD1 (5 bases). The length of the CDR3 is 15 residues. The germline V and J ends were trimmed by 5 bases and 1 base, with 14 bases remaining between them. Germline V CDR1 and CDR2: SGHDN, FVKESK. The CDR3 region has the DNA TGTGCCAGCAGCTCTCGGGTGGGGCGCCAAGAGACCCAGTACTTC. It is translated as CASSSRVGRQETQYF.

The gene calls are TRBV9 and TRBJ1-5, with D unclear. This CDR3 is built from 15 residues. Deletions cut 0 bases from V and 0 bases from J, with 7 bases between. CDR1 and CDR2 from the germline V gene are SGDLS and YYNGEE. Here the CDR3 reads CASSVGPGSNQPQHF. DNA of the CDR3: TGTGCCAGCAGCGTAGGCCCCGGTAGCAATCAGCCCCAGCATTTT.

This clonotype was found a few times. As DNA, the CDR3 is TGCGCCAGCAGCTTTCTGCCCCGAGTGGACCAAGAGACCCAGTACTTC. It encodes CASSFLPRVDQETQYF. This rearrangement joins TRBV5-1 to TRBJ2-5; D uncertain. Germline assignment: CDR1 SGHRS and CDR2 YFSETQ. V was pared by 2 bases and J by 0 bases, with 14 bases between. The CDR3 runs 16 residues.

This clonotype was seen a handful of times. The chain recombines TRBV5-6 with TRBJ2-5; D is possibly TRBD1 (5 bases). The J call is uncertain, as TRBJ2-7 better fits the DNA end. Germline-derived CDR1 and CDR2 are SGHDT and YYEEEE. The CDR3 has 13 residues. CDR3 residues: CASSVTGYYEQYF. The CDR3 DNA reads TGTGCCAGCAGCGTTACAGGTTACTACGAGCAGTACTTC.

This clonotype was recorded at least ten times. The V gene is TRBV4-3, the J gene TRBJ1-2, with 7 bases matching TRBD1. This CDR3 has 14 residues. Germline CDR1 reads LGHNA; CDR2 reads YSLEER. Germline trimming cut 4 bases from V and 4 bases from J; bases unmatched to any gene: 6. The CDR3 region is CASSPGQGVYGYTF. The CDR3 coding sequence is TGCGCCAGCAGCCCGGGGCAGGGGGTCTATGGCTACACCTTC.

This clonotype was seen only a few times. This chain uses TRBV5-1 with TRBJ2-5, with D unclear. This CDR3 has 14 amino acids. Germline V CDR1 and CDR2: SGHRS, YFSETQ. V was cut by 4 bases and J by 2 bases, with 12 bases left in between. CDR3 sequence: CASSPSLVQETQYF. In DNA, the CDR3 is TGCGCCAGCAGCCCAAGTTTAGTGCAAGAGACCCAGTACTTC.

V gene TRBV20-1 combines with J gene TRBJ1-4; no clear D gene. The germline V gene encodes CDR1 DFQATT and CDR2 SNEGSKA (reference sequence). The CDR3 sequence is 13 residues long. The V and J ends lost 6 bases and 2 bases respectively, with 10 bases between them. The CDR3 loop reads CSAERTTNEKLFF. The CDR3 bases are TGCAGTGCCGAGAGAACTACTAATGAAAAACTGTTTTTT.

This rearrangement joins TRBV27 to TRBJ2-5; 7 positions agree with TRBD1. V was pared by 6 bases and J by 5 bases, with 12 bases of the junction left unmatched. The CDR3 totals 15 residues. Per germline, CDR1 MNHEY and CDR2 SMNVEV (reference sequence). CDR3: CASRWGTAQAETQYF. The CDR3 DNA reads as TGTGCCAGCAGATGGGGGACAGCCCAAGCCGAGACCCAGTACTTC.

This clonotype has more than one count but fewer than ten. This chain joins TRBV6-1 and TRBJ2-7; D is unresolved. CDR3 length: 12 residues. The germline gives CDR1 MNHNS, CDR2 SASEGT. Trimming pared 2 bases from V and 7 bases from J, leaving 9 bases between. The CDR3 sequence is CASSESGEEQYF. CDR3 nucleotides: TGTGCCAGCAGTGAAAGTGGGGAAGAGCAGTACTTC.

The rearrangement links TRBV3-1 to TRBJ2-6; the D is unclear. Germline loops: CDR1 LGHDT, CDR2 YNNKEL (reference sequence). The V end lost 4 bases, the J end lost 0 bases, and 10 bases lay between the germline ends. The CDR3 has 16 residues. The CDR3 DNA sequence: TGTGCCAGCAGCCTCAAAACGGGCTCTGGGGCCAACGTCCTGACTTTC. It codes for CASSLKTGSGANVLTF.

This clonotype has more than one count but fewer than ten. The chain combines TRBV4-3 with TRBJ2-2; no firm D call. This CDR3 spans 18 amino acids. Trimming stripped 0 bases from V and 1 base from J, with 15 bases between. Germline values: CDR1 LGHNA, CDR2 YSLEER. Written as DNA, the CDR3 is TGCGCCAGCAGCCAAGATTTCCCTGGTTGGGGGAACACCGGGGAGCTGTTTTTT. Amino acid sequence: CASSQDFPGWGNTGELFF.

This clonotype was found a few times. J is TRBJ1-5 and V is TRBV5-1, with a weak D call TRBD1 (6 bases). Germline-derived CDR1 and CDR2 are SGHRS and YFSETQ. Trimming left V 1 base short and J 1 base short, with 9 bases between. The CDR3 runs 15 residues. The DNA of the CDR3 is TGCGCCAGCAGCTTGAGTACAGGGAGCAATCAGCCCCAGCATTTT. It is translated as CASSLSTGSNQPQHF.

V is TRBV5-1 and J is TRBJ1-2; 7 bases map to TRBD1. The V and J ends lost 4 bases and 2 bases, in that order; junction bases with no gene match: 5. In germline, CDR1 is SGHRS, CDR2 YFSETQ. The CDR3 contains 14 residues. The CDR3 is CASSQTGSNYGYTF. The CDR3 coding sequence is TGCGCCAGCAGCCAGACAGGGTCGAACTATGGCTACACCTTC.

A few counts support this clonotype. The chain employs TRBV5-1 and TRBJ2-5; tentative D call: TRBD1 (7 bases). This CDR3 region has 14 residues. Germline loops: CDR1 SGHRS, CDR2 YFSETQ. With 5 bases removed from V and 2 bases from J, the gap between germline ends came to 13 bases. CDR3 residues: CASRVTGTQETQYF. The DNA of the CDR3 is TGCGCCAGCAGGGTGACAGGGACTCAAGAGACCCAGTACTTC.